This T cell receptor beta chain emerged from a study of T-cell memory formation after mild COVID-19. Study-wide context: The study found TCR clusters largely donor specific.

Study conclusions and caveats: A second wave expanding day 15 to 37 was CD4+-biased; contracting clones were balanced. Pre-infection memory showed some responding clones, and this suggested that cross-reactive memory joined.

Germline V gene data show CDR1 as SGDLS and CDR2 as YYNGEE. Germline trimming cut 4 bases from V and 2 bases from J; bases unmatched to any gene: 9. This CDR3 spans 17 amino acids. One entry per CDR3 protein, called by TCRdb with MiXCR from the 5' RACE reads. The sample records 280,000 or so distinct CDR3 sequences, around 8% being singletons. With respect to this clonotype: What it binds is unknown.

Input material: PBMCs or a T cell subset sorted from them (not recorded which). This chain joins TRBV9 and TRBJ2-2; TRBD1 matches 9 bases. This clonotype was sampled from a man between 18 and 29 years old who had mild COVID-19 (a few samples of this study predate the infection). Cell type and time point are not known. CDR3 loop: CASSPRTGDGNTGELFF. The CDR3 DNA is TGTGCCAGCAGCCCGCGGACAGGGGATGGCAACACCGGGGAGCTGTTTTTT.